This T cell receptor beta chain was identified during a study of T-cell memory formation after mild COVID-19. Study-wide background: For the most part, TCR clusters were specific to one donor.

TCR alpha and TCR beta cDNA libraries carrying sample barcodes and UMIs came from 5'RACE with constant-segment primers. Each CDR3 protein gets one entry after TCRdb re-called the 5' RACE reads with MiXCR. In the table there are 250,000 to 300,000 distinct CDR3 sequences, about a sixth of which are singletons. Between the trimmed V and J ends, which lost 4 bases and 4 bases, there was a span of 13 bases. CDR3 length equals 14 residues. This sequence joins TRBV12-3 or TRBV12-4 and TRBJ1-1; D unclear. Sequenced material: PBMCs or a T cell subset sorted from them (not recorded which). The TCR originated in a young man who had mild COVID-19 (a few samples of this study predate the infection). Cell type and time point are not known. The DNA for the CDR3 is TGTGCCAGCAGTTACCGGGGAGGCGGCACTGAAGCTTTCTTT. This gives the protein CASSYRGGGTEAFF.